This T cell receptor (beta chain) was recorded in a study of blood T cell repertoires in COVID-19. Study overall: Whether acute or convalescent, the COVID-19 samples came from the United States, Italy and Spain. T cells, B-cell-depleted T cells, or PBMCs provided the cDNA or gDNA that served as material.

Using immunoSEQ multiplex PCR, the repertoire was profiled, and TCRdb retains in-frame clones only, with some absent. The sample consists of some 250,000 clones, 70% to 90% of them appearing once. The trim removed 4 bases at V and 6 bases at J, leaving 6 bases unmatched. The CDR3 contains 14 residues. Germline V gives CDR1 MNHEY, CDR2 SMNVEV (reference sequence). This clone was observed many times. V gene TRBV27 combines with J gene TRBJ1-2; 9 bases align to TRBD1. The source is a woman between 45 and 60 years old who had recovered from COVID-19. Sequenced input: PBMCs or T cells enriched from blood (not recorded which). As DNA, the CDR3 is TGTGCCAGCAGTTGGGACAGGGCGGGGAATGGCTACACCTTC. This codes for CASSWDRAGNGYTF.